This record concerns one T cell receptor (beta chain) sequence. The ends lost 2 bases at V and 3 bases at J; junction bases unmatched: 7. This CDR3 is built from 16 residues. Germline V gene data show CDR1 as SGHRS and CDR2 as YFSETQ. TCRdb processed the 5' RACE reads anew with MiXCR; each CDR3 protein has one entry. The data contain over 25,000 distinct CDR3 sequences, over 7% of them singletons. This entry is derived from a study of CD8 T cells in ankylosing spondylitis. This TCR was sampled from a male donor with ankylosing spondylitis or in good health (not recorded which). V is TRBV5-1 and J is TRBJ2-1; 8 bases agree with TRBD2. The sample taken for sequencing was blood. DNA of the CDR3: TGCGCCAGCAGCTTTAACAGGGCGGGAGGCTACAATGAGCAGTTCTTC. Translating gives CASSFNRAGGYNEQFF.